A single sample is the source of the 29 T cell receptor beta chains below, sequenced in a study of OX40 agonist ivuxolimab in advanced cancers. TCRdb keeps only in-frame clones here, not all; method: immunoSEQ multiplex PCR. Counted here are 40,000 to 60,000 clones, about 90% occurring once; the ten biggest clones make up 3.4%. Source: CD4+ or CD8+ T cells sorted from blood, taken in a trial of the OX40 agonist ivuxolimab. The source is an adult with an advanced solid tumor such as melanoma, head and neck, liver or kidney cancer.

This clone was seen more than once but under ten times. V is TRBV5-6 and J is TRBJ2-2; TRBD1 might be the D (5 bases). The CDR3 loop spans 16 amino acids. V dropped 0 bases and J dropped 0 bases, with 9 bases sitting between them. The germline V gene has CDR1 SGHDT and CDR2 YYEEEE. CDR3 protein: CASSLDRFANTGELFF. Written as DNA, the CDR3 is TGTGCCAGCAGCTTGGACAGGTTCGCGAACACCGGGGAGCTGTTTTTT. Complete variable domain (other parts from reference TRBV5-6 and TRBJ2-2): DAGVTQSPTHLIKTRGQQVTLRCSPKSGHDTVSWYQQALGQGPQFIFQYYEEEERQRGNFPDRFSGHQFPNYSSELNVNALLLGDSALYLCASSLDRFANTGELFFGEGSRLTVL.

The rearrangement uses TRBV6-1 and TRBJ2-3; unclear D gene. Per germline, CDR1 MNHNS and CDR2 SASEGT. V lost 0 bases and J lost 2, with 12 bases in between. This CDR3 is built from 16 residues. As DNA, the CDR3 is TGTGCCAGCAGTGAAGCTCTGCACAGTTTCACAGATACGCAGTATTTT. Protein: CASSEALHSFTDTQYF.

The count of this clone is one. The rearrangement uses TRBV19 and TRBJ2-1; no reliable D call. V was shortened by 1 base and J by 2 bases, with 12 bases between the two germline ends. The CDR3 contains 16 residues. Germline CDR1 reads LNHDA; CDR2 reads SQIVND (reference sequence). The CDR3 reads CASSIGTVSPYNEQFF. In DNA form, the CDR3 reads TGTGCCAGTAGTATAGGCACAGTTTCCCCCTACAATGAGCAGTTCTTC.

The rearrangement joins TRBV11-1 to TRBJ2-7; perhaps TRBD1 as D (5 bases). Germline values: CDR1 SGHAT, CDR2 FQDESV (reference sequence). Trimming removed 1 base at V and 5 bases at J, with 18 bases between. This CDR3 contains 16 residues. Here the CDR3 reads CASSLVHPSRGDEQYF. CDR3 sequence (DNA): TGTGCCAGCAGCTTAGTTCATCCCTCTAGGGGCGACGAGCAGTACTTC.

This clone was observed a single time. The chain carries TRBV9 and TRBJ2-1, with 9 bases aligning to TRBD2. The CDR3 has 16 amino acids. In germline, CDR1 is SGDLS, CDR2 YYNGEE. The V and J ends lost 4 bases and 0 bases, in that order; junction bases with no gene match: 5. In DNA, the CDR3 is TGTGCCAGCAGCACCCGACTAGCGGCCTCCTACAATGAGCAGTTCTTC. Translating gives CASSTRLAASYNEQFF.

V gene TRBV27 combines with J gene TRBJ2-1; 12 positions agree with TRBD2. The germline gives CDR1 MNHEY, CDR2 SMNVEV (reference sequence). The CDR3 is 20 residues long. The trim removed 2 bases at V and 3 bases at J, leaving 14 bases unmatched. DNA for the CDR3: TGTGCCAGCAGTTTAAGGTCGACTAGCGGGGGCCCCAATGTCTACAATGAGCAGTTCTTC. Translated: CASSLRSTSGGPNVYNEQFF.

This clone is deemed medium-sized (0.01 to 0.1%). The CDR3 coding sequence is TGTGCCAGCAGCCCCGGACAGGGACCCGAGCAGTACTTC. Translation: CASSPGQGPEQYF. The chain combines TRBV7-3 with TRBJ2-7; 8 bases are a match to TRBD1. J lost 6 bases, V lost 5 bases, and 6 bases had no gene match. The CDR3 has 13 residues. Looked up from germline, CDR1 is SGHTA and CDR2 is FQGTGA.

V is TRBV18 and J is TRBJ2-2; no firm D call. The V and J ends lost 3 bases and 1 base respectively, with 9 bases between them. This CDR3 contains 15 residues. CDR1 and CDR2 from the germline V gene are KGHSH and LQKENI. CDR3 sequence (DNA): TGTGCCAGCTCACCGGTCTCCAGGAACACCGGGGAGCTGTTTTTT. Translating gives CASSPVSRNTGELFF.

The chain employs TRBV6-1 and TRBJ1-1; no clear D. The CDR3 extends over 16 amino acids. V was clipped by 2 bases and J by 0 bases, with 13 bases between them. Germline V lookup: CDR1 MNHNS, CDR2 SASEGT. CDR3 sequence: CASSELRGYMNTEAFF. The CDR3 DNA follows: TGTGCCAGCAGTGAATTGCGGGGATACATGAACACTGAAGCTTTCTTT.

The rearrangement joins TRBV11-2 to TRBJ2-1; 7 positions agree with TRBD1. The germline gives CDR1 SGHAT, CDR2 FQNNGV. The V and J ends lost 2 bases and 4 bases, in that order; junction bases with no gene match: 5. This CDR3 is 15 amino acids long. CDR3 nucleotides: TGTGCCAGCAGCTTATGGGGACAGACATACAATGAGCAGTTCTTC. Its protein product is CASSLWGQTYNEQFF.

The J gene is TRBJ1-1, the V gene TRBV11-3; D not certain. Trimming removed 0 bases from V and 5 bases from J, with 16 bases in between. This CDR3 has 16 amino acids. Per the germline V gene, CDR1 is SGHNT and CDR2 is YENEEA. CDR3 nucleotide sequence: TGTGCCAGCAGCTTAGACGGGATCCTCAAGGGTACTGAAGCTTTCTTT. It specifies CASSLDGILKGTEAFF.

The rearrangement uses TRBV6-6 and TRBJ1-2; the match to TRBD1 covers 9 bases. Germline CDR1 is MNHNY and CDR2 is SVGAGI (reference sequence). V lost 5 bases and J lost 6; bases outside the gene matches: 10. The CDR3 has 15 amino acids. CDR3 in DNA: TGTGCCAGCAGTCCGGGCGACAGGGGGAGACATGGCTACACCTTC. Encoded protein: CASSPGDRGRHGYTF.

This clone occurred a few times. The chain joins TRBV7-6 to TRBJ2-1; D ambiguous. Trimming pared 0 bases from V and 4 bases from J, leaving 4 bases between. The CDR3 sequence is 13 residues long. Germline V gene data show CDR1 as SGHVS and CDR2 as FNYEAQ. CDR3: CASSLATYNEQFF. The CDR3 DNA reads TGTGCCAGCAGCTTAGCCACTTACAATGAGCAGTTCTTC.

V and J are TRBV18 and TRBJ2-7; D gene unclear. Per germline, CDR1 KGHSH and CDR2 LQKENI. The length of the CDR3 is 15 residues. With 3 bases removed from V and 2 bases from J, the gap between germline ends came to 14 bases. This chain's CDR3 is CASSPSGPRAYEQYF. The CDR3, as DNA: TGTGCCAGCTCACCTTCCGGACCTAGGGCCTACGAGCAGTACTTC.

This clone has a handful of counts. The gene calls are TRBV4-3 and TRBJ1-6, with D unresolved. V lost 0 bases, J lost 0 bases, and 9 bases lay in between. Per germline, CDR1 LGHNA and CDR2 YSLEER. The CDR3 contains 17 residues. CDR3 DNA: TGCGCCAGCAGCCAAGACGGGAAGAGCTCCTATAATTCACCCCTCCACTTT. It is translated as CASSQDGKSSYNSPLHF.

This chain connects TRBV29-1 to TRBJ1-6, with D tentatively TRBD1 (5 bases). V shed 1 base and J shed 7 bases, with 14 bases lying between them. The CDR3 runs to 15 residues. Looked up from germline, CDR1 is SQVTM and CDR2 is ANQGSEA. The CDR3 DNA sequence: TGCAGCGTTGAAGCGCTCCGGGACGGAAATTCACCCCTCCACTTT. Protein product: CSVEALRDGNSPLHF.

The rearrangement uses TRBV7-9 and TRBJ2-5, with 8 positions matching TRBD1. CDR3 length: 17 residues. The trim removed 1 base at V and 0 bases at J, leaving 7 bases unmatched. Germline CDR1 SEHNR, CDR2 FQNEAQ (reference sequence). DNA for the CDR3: TGTGCCAGCAGCTTAGAACGGACAGGGCTGTACCAAGAGACCCAGTACTTC. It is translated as CASSLERTGLYQETQYF.

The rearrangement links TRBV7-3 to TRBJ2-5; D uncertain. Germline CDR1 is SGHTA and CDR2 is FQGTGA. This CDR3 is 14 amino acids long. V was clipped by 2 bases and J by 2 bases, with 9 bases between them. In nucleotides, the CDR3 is TGTGCCAGCAGCTTAGGCCTGGCGCAAGAGACCCAGTACTTC. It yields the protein CASSLGLAQETQYF. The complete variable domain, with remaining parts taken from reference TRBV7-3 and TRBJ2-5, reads GAGVSQTPSNKVTEKGKYVELRCDPISGHTALYWYRQSLGQGPEFLIYFQGTGAADDSGLPNDRFFAVRPEGSVSTLKIQRTERGDSAVYLCASSLGLAQETQYFGPGTRLLVL.

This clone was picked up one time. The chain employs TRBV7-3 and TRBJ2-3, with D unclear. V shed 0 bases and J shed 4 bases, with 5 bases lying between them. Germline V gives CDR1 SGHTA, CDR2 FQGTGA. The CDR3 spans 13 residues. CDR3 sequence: CASSLTTADTQYF. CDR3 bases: TGTGCCAGCAGCTTAACCACAGCAGATACGCAGTATTTT.

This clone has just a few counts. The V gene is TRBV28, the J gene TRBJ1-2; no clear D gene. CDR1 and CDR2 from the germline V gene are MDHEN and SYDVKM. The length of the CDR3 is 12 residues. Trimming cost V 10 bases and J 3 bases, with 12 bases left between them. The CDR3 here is CATSNRDYGYTF. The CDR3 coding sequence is TGTGCCACCTCGAATCGGGACTATGGCTACACCTTC.

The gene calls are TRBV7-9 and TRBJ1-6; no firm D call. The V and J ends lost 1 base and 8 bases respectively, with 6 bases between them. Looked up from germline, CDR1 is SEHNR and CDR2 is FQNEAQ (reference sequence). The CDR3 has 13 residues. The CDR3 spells CASSLEGHSPLHF. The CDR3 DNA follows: TGTGCCAGCAGCTTAGAAGGCCATTCACCCCTCCACTTT.

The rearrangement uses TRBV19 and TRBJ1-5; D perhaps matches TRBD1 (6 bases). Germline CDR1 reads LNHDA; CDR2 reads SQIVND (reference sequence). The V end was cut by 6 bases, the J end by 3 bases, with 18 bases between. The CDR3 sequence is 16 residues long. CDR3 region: CASRPRQVEFNQPQHF. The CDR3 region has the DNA TGTGCCAGTAGGCCCCGACAGGTCGAGTTCAATCAGCCCCAGCATTTT.

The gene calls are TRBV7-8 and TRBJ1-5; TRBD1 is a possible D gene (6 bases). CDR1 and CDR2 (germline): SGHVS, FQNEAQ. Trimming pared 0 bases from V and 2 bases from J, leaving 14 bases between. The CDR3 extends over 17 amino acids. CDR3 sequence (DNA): TGTGCCAGCAGCTTAGCGGGGTGGGGGGCTGGCAATCAGCCCCAGCATTTT. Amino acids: CASSLAGWGAGNQPQHF.

This CDR3 is CASSNTQGGIYSNQPQHF. CDR3 coding DNA: TGTGCCAGCAGTAATACACAGGGGGGGATTTATAGCAATCAGCCCCAGCATTTT. The chain couples TRBV28 to TRBJ1-5; the match to TRBD1 covers 8 bases. The germline CDR1 and CDR2 sequences are MDHEN and SYDVKM. Unmatched junction bases numbered 12, after V lost 5 bases and J lost 0 bases. This CDR3 comprises 18 residues. Looking up the rest from reference TRBV28 and TRBJ1-5 gives the full variable domain: DVKVTQSSRYLVKRTGEKVFLECVQDMDHENMFWYRQDPGLGLRLIYFSYDVKMKEKGDIPEGYSVSREKKERFSLILESASTNQTSMYLCASSNTQGGIYSNQPQHFGDGTRLSIL.

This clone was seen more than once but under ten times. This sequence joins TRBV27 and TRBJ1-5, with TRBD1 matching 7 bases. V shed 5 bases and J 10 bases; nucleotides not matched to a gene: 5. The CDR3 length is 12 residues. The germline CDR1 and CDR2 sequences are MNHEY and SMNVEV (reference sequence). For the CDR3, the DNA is TGTGCCAGCAGTAGGGGGCGAGGTCCCCAGCATTTT. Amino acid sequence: CASSRGRGPQHF.

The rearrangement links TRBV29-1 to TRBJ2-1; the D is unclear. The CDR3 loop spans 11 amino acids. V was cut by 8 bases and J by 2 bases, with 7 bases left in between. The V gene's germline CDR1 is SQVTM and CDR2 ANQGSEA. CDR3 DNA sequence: TGCAGCCCGATTACCTACAATGAGCAGTTCTTC. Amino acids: CSPITYNEQFF.

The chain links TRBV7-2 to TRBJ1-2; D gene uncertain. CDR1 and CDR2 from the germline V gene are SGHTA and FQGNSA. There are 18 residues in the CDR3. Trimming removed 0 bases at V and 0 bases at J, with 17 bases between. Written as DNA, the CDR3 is TGTGCCAGCAGCTTAGCGCCGGGTTCGGGCCAACCTAACTATGGCTACACCTTC. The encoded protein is CASSLAPGSGQPNYGYTF.

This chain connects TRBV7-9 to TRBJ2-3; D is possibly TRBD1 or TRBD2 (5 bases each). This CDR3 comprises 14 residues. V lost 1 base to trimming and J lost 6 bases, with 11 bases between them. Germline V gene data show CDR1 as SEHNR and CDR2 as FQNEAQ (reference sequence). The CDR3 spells CASSLGAGTDTQYF. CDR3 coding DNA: TGTGCCAGCAGCTTAGGCGCCGGGACGGATACGCAGTATTTT.

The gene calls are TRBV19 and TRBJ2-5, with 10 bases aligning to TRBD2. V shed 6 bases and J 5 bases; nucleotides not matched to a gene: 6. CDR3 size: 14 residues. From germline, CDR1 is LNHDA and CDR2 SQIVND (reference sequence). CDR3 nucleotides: TGTGCCAGTAGACCCGGGACTAGCGTGGAGACCCAGTACTTC. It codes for CASRPGTSVETQYF.